A single sample gave rise to the 10 T cell receptor beta chains below, sequenced in a study of post-analysis software for immune sequencing data. Study-wide points: Patients carried 5 or 6 TRBV segments more frequently than controls did, and TRBV5-6, TRBV5-1 and TRBV20-1 were among them.

cDNA libraries for TCR beta contained unique molecular identifiers. TCRdb passed the PCR reads through MiXCR, listing each CDR3 protein once. The sample has hundreds of thousands of distinct CDR3 sequences; around 40% are singletons. Their antigens remain unidentified. The specimen was blood. The receptors were sampled from a girl aged 5-17 years with multiple sclerosis.

This clonotype was counted only a few times. The V and J genes are TRBV19 and TRBJ2-1, with 10 bases that match TRBD2. With 5 bases clipped from V and 8 bases from J, the junction kept 6 bases outside the gene matches. The CDR3 covers 14 residues. CDR1 is LNHDA, CDR2 SQIVND, per germline (reference sequence). In DNA form, the CDR3 reads TGTGCCAGTAGTGCCCTAGCGGGAGAGCATGAGCAGTTCTTC. This sequence encodes CASSALAGEHEQFF.

The chain has TRBV12-3 or TRBV12-4 and TRBJ2-5; D is ambiguous. The CDR3 runs to 14 residues. The V gene lost 6 bases and the J gene lost 5 bases, with 16 bases spanning the gap. CDR3 nucleotide sequence: TGTGCCAGCAGCCTACGCCACACGATGGAGACCCAGTACTTC. It specifies CASSLRHTMETQYF.

This clonotype was recorded a few times. V gene TRBV4-2 combines with J gene TRBJ2-3; D unresolved. The CDR3 covers 14 residues. V was cut by 0 bases and J by 2 bases, with 6 bases left in between. Germline CDR1 LGHNA, CDR2 YNFKEQ. In DNA form, the CDR3 reads TGTGCCAGCAGCCAAGACCTAGTCACAGATACGCAGTATTTT. It is translated as CASSQDLVTDTQYF.

In this sample, this clonotype turned up a few times. The chain has TRBV20-1 and TRBJ2-1; 10 bases are shared with TRBD2. The CDR3 spans 16 residues. V was clipped by 0 bases and J by 6 bases; unmatched bases: 8. Germline V gene lookup returns CDR1 DFQATT and CDR2 SNEGSKA (reference sequence). This CDR3 is CSARDGLAGVLNEQFF. DNA for the CDR3: TGCAGTGCTAGAGATGGGCTAGCGGGAGTTCTCAATGAGCAGTTCTTC.

V is TRBV20-1 and J is TRBJ1-4; TRBD1 is a possible D gene (5 bases). V was clipped by 6 bases and J by 8 bases, with 16 bases between them. Looked up from germline, CDR1 is DFQATT and CDR2 is SNEGSKA (reference sequence). The CDR3 consists of 13 residues. The CDR3: CSAGSRVAEKLFF. CDR3 DNA: TGCAGTGCCGGGAGCAGGGTAGCAGAAAAACTGTTTTTT.

The count of this clonotype is one. This rearrangement joins TRBV12-3 or TRBV12-4 to TRBJ2-7; 14 bases match TRBD2. This CDR3 contains 19 residues. V lost 6 bases and J lost 7; bases outside the gene matches: 20. The CDR3 DNA follows: TGTGCCAGCAGAGGTTCCGGGACTAGCGGGAGTTGGTCCTACAATGAGCAGTACTTC. Protein: CASRGSGTSGSWSYNEQYF.

The V and J genes are TRBV27 and TRBJ2-5; 9 bases map to TRBD1. The CDR3 length is 14 residues. The V gene's germline CDR1 is MNHEY and CDR2 SMNVEV (reference sequence). Losses at the gene ends were 3 bases for V and 3 bases for J; bases not matched to a gene: 2. CDR3 sequence (DNA): TGTGCCAGCAGTTTCACAGGGGGCGAAGAGACCCAGTACTTC. Protein: CASSFTGGEETQYF.

This clonotype has just a few counts. The V and J genes are TRBV5-1 and TRBJ1-2; no clear D gene. The germline CDR1 and CDR2 sequences are SGHRS and YFSETQ. Trimming stripped 4 bases from V and 8 bases from J, with 12 bases between. This CDR3 is built from 12 residues. CDR3: CASSPNGKGYTF. DNA for the CDR3: TGCGCCAGCAGCCCCAACGGGAAGGGCTACACCTTC.

V is TRBV7-2 and J is TRBJ1-1; 7 bases map to TRBD1. The length of the CDR3 is 14 residues. The V gene's germline CDR1 is SGHTA and CDR2 FQGNSA. The V segment lost 2 bases and the J segment 5 bases; nucleotides outside the gene matches: 5. CDR3 protein: CASSLRQGGTEAFF. The CDR3 nucleotides read TGTGCCAGCAGCTTAAGACAGGGTGGGACTGAAGCTTTCTTT. The full variable domain, rest sourced from reference TRBV7-2 and TRBJ1-1, is GAGVSQSPSNKVTEKGKDVELRCDPISGHTALYWYRQSLGQGLEFLIYFQGNSAPDKSGLPSDRFSAERTGGSVSTLTIQRTQQEDSAVYLCASSLRQGGTEAFFGQGTRLTVV.

The V call is TRBV12-3 or TRBV12-4, the J call TRBJ2-7, with D perhaps matching TRBD1 (6 bases). V lost 5 bases, J lost 5 bases, and 19 bases lay in between. This CDR3 has 15 residues. This chain's CDR3 is CASSLWTASGDEQYF. DNA for the CDR3: TGTGCCAGCAGTCTGTGGACAGCGAGTGGGGACGAGCAGTACTTC.